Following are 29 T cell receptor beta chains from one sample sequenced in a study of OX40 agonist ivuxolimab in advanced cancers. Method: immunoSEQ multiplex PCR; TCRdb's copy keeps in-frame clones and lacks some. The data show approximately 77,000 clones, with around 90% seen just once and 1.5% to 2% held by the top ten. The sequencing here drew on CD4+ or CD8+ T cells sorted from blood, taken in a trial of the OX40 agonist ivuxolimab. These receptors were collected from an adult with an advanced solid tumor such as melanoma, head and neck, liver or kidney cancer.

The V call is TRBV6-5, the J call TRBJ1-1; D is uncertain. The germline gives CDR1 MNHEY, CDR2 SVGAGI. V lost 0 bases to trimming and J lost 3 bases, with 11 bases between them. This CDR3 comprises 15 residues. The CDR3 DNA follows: TGTGCCAGCAGTTACTCGGCGACCCGGGACACTGAAGCTTTCTTT. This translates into CASSYSATRDTEAFF.

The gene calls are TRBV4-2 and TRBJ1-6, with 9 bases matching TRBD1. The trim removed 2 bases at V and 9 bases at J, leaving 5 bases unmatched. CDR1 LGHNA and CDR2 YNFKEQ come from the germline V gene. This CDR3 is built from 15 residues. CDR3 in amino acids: CASSQPGTGPSPLHF. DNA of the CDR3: TGTGCCAGCAGCCAACCCGGGACAGGGCCTTCACCCCTCCACTTT.

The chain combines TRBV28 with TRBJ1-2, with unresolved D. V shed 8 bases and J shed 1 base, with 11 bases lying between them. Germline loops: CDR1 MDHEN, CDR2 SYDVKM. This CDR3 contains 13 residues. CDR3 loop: CASREANNYGYTF. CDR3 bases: TGTGCCAGCCGAGAGGCTAATAACTATGGCTACACCTTC.

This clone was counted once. The CDR3, as DNA: TGCAGCGCCCCCCGGGACTATGCCCCTAATGAGCAGTTCTTC. This gives the protein CSAPRDYAPNEQFF. V and J are TRBV29-1 and TRBJ2-1; 7 bases fit TRBD2. The junction had 13 bases not matched to a gene; V was cut back by 7 bases and J by 7 bases. From germline, CDR1 is SQVTM and CDR2 ANQGSEA. The CDR3 spans 14 residues.

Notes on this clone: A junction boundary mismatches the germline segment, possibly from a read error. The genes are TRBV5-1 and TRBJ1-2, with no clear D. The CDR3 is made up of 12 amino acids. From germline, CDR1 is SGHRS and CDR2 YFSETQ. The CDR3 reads CASSLVGLTFPF. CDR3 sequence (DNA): TGCGCCAGCAGCTTGGTAGGATTGACTTTTCCATTC. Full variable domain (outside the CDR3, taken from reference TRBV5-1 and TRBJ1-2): KAGVTQTPRYLIKTRGQQVTLSCSPISGHRSVSWYQQTPGQGLQFLFEYFSETQRNKGNFPGRFSGRQFSNSRSEMNVSTLELGDSALYLCASSLVGLTFPFGSGTRLTVV.

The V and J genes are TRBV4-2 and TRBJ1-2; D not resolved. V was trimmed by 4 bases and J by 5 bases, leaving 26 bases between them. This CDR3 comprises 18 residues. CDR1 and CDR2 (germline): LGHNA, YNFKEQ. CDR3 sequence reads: CASSRDRQAAGKAYGYTF. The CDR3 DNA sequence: TGTGCCAGCAGCCGAGACCGCCAGGCGGCCGGGAAGGCGTATGGCTACACCTTC.

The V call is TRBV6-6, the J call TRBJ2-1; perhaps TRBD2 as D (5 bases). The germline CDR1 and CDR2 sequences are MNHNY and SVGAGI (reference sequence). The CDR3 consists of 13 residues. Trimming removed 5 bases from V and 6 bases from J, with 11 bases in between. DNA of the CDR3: TGTGCCAGCAGTACAACTAGGATCAATGAGCAGTTCTTC. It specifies CASSTTRINEQFF.

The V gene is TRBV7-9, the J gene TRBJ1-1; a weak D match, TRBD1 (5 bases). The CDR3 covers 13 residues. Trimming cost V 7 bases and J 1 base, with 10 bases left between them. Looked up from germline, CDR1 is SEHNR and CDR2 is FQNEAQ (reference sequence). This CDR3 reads CASTPTANTEAFF. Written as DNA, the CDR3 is TGTGCCAGCACCCCGACAGCGAACACTGAAGCTTTCTTT.

The chain's CDR3 is CASSPGGYGGYTF. Here the CDR3 DNA reads TGTGCCAGCAGCCCGGGGGGGTATGGTGGCTACACCTTC. The gene calls are TRBV5-4 and TRBJ1-2; TRBD1 is a possible D gene (5 bases). Trimming took off 4 bases at V and 7 bases at J, with 14 bases between the two ends. The CDR3 contains 13 residues. In germline, CDR1 is SGHNT, CDR2 YYREEE (reference sequence).

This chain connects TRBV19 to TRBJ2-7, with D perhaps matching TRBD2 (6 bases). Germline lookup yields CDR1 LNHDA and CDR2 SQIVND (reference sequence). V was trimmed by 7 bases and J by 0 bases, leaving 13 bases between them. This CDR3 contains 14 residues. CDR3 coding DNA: TGTGCCAGTAAAATCCGGGACTCCTCCTACGAGCAGTACTTC. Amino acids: CASKIRDSSYEQYF.

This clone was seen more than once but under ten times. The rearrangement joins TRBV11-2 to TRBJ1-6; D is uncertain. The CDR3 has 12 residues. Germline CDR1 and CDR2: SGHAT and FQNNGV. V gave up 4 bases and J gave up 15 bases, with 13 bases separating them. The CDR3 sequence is CASSSNTGSLHF. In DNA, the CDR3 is TGTGCCAGCAGCTCGAACACGGGGAGCCTCCACTTT. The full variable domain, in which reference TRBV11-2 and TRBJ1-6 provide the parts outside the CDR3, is EAGVAQSPRYKIIEKRQSVAFWCNPISGHATLYWYQQILGQGPKLLIQFQNNGVVDDSQLPKDRFSAERLKGVDSTLKIQPAKLEDSAVYLCASSSNTGSLHFGNGTRLTVT.

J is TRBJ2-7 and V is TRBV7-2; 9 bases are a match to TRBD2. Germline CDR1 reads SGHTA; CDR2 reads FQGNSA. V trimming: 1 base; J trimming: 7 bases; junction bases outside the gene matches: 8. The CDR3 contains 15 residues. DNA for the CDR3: TGTGCCAGCAGCTTAGGTAGCGGGGGCCCACGGGAGCAGTACTTC. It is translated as CASSLGSGGPREQYF. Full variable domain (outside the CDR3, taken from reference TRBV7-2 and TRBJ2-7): GAGVSQSPSNKVTEKGKDVELRCDPISGHTALYWYRQSLGQGLEFLIYFQGNSAPDKSGLPSDRFSAERTGGSVSTLTIQRTQQEDSAVYLCASSLGSGGPREQYFGPGTRLTVT.

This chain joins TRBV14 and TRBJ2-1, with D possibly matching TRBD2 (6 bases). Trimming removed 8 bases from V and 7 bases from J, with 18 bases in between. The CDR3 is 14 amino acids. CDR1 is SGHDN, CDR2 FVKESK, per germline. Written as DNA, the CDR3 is TGTGCCAGCGGGATAGCGGAGGGCTGGAATGAGCAGTTCTTC. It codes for CASGIAEGWNEQFF.

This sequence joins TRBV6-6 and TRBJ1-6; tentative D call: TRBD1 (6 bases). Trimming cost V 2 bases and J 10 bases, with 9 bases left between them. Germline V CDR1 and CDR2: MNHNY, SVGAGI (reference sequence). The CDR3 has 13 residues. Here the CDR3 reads CASSYGGLSPLHF. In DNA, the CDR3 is TGTGCCAGCAGTTACGGGGGGCTCTCACCCCTCCACTTT.

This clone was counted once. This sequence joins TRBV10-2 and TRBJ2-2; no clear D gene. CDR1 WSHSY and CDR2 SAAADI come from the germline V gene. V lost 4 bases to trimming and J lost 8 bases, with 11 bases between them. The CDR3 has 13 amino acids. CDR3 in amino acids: CASSGQKEGELFF. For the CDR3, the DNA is TGCGCCAGCAGTGGACAAAAGGAAGGGGAGCTGTTTTTT.

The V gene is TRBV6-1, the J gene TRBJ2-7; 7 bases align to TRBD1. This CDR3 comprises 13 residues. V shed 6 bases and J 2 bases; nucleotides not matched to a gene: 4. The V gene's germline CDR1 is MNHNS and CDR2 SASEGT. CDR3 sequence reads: CASRRGTAYEQYF. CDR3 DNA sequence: TGTGCCAGCAGAAGAGGGACAGCCTACGAGCAGTACTTC.

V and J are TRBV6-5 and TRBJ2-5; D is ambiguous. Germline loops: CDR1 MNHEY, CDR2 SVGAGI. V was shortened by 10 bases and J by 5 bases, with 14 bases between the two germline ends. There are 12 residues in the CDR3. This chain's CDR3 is CATSDRDETQYF. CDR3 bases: TGTGCCACCTCCGATAGGGATGAGACCCAGTACTTC.

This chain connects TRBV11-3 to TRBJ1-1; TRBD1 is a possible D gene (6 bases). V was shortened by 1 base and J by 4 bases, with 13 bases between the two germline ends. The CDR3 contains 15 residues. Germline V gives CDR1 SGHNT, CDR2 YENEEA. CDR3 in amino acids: CASSLGFPGATEAFF. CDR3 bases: TGTGCCAGCAGCTTAGGGTTCCCAGGGGCCACTGAAGCTTTCTTT.

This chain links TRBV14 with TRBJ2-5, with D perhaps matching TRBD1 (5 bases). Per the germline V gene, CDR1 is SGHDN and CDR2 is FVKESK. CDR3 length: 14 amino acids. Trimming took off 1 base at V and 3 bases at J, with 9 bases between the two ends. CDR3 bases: TGTGCCAGCAGCCAAGGTTACAGGAAAGAGACCCAGTACTTC. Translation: CASSQGYRKETQYF.

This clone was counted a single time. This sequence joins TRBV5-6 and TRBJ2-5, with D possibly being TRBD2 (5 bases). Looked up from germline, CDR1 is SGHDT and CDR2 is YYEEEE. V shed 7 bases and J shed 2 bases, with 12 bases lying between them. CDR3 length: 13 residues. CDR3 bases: TGTGCCAGCCTCCGGGGTAGGCAAGAGACCCAGTACTTC. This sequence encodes CASLRGRQETQYF.

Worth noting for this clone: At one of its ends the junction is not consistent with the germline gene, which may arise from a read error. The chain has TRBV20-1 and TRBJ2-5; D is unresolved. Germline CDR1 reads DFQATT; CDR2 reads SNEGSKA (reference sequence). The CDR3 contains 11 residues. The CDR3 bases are TGCACTGCTAGTTATATAGAGACCCAGTACTTC. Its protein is CTASYIETQYF.

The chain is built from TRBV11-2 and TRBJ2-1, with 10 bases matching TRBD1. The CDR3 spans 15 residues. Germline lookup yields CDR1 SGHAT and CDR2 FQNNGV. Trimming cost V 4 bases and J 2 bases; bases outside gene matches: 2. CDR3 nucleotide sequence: TGTGCCAGCAGCTCCGACAGGGGGCCCTACAATGAGCAGTTCTTC. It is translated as CASSSDRGPYNEQFF.

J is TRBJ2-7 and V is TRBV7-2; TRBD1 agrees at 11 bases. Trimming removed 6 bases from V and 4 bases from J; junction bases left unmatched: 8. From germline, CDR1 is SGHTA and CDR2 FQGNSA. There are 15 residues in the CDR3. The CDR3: CASRPNRDRGYEQYF. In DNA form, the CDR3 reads TGTGCCAGCAGGCCGAACCGGGACAGGGGGTACGAGCAGTACTTC.

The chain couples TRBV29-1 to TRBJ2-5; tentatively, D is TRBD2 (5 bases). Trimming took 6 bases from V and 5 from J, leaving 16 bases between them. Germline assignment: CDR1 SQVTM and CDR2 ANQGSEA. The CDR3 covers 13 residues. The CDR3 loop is CSVAEIGGETQYF. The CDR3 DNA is TGCAGCGTGGCCGAAATTGGCGGGGAGACCCAGTACTTC. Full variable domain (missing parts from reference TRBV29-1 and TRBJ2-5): SAVISQKPSRDICQRGTSLTIQCQVDSQVTMMFWYRQQPGQSLTLIATANQGSEATYESGFVIDKFPISRPNLTFSTLTVSNMSPEDSSIYLCSVAEIGGETQYFGPGTRLLVL.

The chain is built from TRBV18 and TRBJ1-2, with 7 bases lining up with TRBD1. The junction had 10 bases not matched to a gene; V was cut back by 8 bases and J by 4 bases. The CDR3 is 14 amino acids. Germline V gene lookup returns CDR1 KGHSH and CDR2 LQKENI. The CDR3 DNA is TGTGCCAGCACGACAACGGGACAGAGCTATGGCTACACCTTC. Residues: CASTTTGQSYGYTF.

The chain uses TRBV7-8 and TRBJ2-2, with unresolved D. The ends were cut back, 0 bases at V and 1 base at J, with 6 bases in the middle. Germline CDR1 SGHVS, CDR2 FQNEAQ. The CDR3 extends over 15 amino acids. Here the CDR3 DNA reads TGTGCCAGCAGCTTAGCTGAAGGGAACACCGGGGAGCTGTTTTTT. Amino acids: CASSLAEGNTGELFF.

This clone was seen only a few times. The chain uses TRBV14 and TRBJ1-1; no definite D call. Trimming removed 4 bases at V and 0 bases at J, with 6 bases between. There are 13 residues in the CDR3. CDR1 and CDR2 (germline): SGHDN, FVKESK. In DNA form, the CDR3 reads TGTGCCAGCAGCCTACATTTGAACACTGAAGCTTTCTTT. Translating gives CASSLHLNTEAFF.

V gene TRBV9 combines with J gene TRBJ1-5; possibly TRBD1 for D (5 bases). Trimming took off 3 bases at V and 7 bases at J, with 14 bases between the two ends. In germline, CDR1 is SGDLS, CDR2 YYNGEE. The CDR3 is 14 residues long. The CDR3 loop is CASSASGGTQPQHF. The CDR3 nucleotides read TGTGCCAGCAGCGCAAGCGGGGGAACCCAGCCCCAGCATTTT.

The CDR3 coding sequence is TGTGCCAGCAGTCCCCCGAGAGTCAATGAGCAGTTCTTC. Protein: CASSPPRVNEQFF. The chain is built from TRBV28 and TRBJ2-1; D ambiguous. There are 13 residues in the CDR3. Germline values: CDR1 MDHEN, CDR2 SYDVKM. Trimming removed 5 bases from V and 6 bases from J, with 11 bases in between.